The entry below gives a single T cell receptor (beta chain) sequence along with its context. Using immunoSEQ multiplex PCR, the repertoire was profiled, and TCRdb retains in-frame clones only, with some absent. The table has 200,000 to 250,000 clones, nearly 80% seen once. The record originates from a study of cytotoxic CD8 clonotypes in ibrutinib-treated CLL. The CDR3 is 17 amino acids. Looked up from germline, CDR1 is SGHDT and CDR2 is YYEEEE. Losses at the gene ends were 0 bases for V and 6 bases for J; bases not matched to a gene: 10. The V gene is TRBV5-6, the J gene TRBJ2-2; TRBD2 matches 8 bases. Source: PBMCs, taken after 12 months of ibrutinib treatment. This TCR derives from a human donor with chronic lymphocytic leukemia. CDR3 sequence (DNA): TGTGCCAGCAGCTTGGCTTGGCTCCGGGAGGGTTCCGGGGAGCTGTTTTTT. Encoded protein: CASSLAWLREGSGELFF.